Listed here is a single T cell receptor beta chain. Its antigen is not identified. This sample stems from a study of CD8+ T cells in alopecia areata. Study-level background: Affected scalp percentage gauged treated patients' severity.

Treatment given: oral pan-JAK inhibitor, 5-10 mg twice daily. Findings and limits, study-wide: Affected lesional scalp, above all in alopecia totalis/universalis, was more clonal than normal scalp. Under tofacitinib, numerous expanded lesional clonotypes remained detectable in scalp and blood. The study also sequences resident alphabeta T cells of normal skin in scalp samples.

After isolation, RNA underwent reverse transcription to generate cDNA as the sequencing template. The protocol was immunoSEQ multiplex PCR, while the TCRdb copy is restricted to in-frame clones and leaves out a portion. Among hundreds of thousands of clones listed, approximately 67% were seen once. The receptor's source is a human donor with alopecia areata. This sample comprised CD4+ T cells sorted from blood, obtained between weeks 43 and 45, from a patient treated with tofacitinib.

CDR3 region: CASSPELNTEAFF. CDR3 nucleotide sequence: TGTGCCAGCAGTCCAGAGTTGAACACTGAAGCTTTCTTT. J is TRBJ1-1 and V is TRBV27; D is ambiguous. Germline lookup yields CDR1 MNHEY and CDR2 SMNVEV (reference sequence). The CDR3 consists of 13 residues. The V end lost 5 bases, the J end lost 0 bases, and 7 bases lay between the germline ends.